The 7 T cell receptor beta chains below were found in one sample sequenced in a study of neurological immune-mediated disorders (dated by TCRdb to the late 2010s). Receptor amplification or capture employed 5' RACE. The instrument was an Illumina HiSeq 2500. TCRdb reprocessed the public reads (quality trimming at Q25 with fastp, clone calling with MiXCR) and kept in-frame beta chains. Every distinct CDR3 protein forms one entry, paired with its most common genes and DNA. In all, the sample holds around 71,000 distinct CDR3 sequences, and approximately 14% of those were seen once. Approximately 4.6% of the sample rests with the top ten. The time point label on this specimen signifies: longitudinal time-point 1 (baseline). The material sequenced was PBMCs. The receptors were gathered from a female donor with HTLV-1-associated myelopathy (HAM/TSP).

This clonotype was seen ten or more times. This CDR3 reads CASSRQQGSSEQYF. CDR3 coding DNA: TGTGCCAGCAGCCGGCAACAGGGGTCATCCGAGCAGTACTTC. The chain joins TRBV9 to TRBJ2-7, with 7 bases aligning to TRBD1. J was trimmed by 6 bases and V by 4 bases; bases with no gene match: 10. The CDR3 extends over 14 amino acids. CDR1 SGDLS and CDR2 YYNGEE come from the germline V gene.

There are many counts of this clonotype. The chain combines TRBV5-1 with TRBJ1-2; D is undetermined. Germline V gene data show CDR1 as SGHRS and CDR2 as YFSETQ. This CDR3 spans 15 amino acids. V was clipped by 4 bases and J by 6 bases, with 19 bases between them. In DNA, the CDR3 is TGCGCCAGCAGCCCGCGATCGGGAAAGGGCGATGGCTACACCTTC. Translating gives CASSPRSGKGDGYTF.

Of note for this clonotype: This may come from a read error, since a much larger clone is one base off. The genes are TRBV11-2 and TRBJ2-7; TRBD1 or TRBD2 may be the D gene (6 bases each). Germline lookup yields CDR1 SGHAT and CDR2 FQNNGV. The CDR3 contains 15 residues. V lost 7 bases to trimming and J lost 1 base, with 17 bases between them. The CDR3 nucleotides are TGTGCCAGCAACAGGAGGGGGTTAGGTTCCTACGAGCAGTACTTC. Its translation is CASNRRGLGSYEQYF.

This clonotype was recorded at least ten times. The CDR3 loop is CASSSRDRGAEQYF. As DNA, the CDR3 is TGCGCCAGCAGCTCCCGGGACAGGGGCGCCGAGCAGTACTTC. J is TRBJ2-7 and V is TRBV5-1; 10 bases align to TRBD1. The CDR3 spans 14 residues. J lost 6 bases, V lost 3 bases, and 6 bases had no gene match. The germline gives CDR1 SGHRS, CDR2 YFSETQ.

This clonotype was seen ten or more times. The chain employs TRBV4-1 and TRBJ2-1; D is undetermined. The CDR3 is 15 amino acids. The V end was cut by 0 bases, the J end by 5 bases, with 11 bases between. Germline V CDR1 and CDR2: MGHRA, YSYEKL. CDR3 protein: CASSQDLTGNNEQFF. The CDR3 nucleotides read TGCGCCAGCAGCCAAGATCTGACGGGTAACAATGAGCAGTTCTTC.

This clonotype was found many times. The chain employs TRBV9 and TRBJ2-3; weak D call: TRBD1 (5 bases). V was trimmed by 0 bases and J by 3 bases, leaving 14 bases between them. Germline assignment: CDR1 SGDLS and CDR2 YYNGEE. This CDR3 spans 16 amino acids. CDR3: CASSVAAGIRTDTQYF. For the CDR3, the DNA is TGTGCCAGCAGCGTAGCGGCAGGGATCCGTACAGATACGCAGTATTTT.

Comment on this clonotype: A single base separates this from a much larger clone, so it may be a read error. The CDR3 protein is CASIPDRLNDQFF. The CDR3 region has the DNA TGTGCCAGCATCCCAGACCGCCTCAATGATCAGTTCTTC. The chain joins TRBV7-9 to TRBJ2-1; D gene unclear. The CDR3 length is 13 residues. Germline lookup yields CDR1 SEHNR and CDR2 FQNEAQ (reference sequence).